The next 14 T cell receptor beta chains were all read from a single sample in a study of T cell repertoires in cytomegalovirus infection. TCRdb re-derived calls from the reads in MiXCR, one entry per CDR3 protein. Altogether roughly 280,000 distinct CDR3 sequences are present, roughly 15% being singletons, with the ten largest covering about 10%. Material: PBMCs. The receptors derive from a human donor in good health (CMV status not recorded). Some clones in this sample may be carry-over from other donors' samples.

This clonotype was recorded at least ten times. The V gene is TRBV28, the J gene TRBJ1-5, with TRBD1 matching over 7 bases. V shed 4 bases and J 2 bases; nucleotides not matched to a gene: 8. This CDR3 comprises 16 residues. Looked up from germline, CDR1 is MDHEN and CDR2 is SYDVKM. This CDR3 is CASSSNLDRRNQPQHF. CDR3 in DNA: TGTGCCAGCAGTTCGAATCTGGACAGGCGCAATCAGCCCCAGCATTTT.

This clonotype was counted ten times or more. This chain connects TRBV6-1 to TRBJ1-6; TRBD1 matches 10 bases. The CDR3 sequence is 14 residues long. V shed 7 bases and J 10 bases; nucleotides not matched to a gene: 7. Germline CDR1 is MNHNS and CDR2 is SASEGT. The CDR3 region has the DNA TGTGCCAGCACCGTGGACAGGGGGTCATCACCCCTCCACTTT. Amino acids: CASTVDRGSSPLHF.

A note on this clonotype: A much larger clone differs by one base, so this may be a read error. The rearrangement uses TRBV19 and TRBJ2-2; D unclear. This CDR3 is 16 amino acids long. Trimming removed 5 bases at V and 2 bases at J, with 15 bases between. CDR1 and CDR2 from the germline V gene are LNHDA and SQIVND (reference sequence). This chain's CDR3 is CASSHIPWANTGELFF. CDR3 DNA: TGTGCCAGTAGTCATATCCCGTGGGCCAACACCGGGGAGCTGTTTTTT. The complete variable domain, with remaining parts taken from reference TRBV19 and TRBJ2-2, reads DGGITQSPKYLFRKEGQNVTLSCEQNLNHDAMYWYRQDPGQGLRLIYYSQIVNDFQKGDIAEGYSVSREKKESFPLTVTSAQKNPTAFYLCASSHIPWANTGELFFGEGSRLTVL.

The sample holds many counts of this clonotype. The V gene is TRBV29-1, the J gene TRBJ2-1, with 9 bases identical to TRBD2. After removal of 5 bases from V and 2 bases from J, the junction contained 7 bases not matched to a gene. Germline CDR1 SQVTM, CDR2 ANQGSEA. The CDR3 runs to 15 residues. CDR3 in DNA: TGCAGCGTTCGAGCGGGGGGCCTCCCCTACAATGAGCAGTTCTTC. Translation gives CSVRAGGLPYNEQFF.

The sample holds many counts of this clonotype. The rearrangement joins TRBV7-3 to TRBJ1-5; D is unresolved. V shed 2 bases and J shed 6 bases, with 8 bases lying between them. The CDR3 is 13 amino acids. The V gene's germline CDR1 is SGHTA and CDR2 FQGTGA. The CDR3 protein is CASSLSSGQPQHF. DNA of the CDR3: TGTGCCAGCAGCTTATCCTCCGGTCAGCCCCAGCATTTT.

This clonotype was detected a few times. The chain recombines TRBV11-2 with TRBJ1-2; D is possibly TRBD1 (6 bases). The V end lost 0 bases, the J end lost 8 bases, and 13 bases lay between the germline ends. Germline V gene lookup returns CDR1 SGHAT and CDR2 FQNNGV. The CDR3 runs 14 residues. In DNA, the CDR3 is TGTGCCAGCAGCTTAGATCACAGGGAATCGGGCTACACCTTC. Translating gives CASSLDHRESGYTF.

This chain joins TRBV20-1 and TRBJ2-7; D perhaps matches TRBD1 (5 bases). The CDR3 consists of 14 residues. Germline V gene sequence: CDR1 DFQATT, CDR2 SNEGSKA (reference sequence). Trimming cost V 0 bases and J 2 bases, with 11 bases left between them. CDR3 nucleotide sequence: TGCAGTGCTAGAGATAGGCAGGGCACCTACGAGCAGTACTTC. This gives the protein CSARDRQGTYEQYF.

The chain joins TRBV5-6 to TRBJ1-1; 7 nucleotides align to TRBD1. The germline gives CDR1 SGHDT, CDR2 YYEEEE. The V gene end was trimmed by 1 base and the J gene end by 6 bases; junction bases not matched to a gene: 12. This CDR3 is built from 16 residues. CDR3 in DNA: TGTGCCAGCAGCTTGCCGGGGACAGCTCTGATTTCTGAAGCTTTCTTT. Translated: CASSLPGTALISEAFF.

The rearrangement uses TRBV28 and TRBJ2-7; D unresolved. Trimming shortened V by 4 bases and J by 0 bases, and 13 bases separated the two germline ends. The germline V gene encodes CDR1 MDHEN and CDR2 SYDVKM. CDR3 length equals 15 residues. CDR3 in amino acids: CASSSPTLSSYEQYF. DNA of the CDR3: TGTGCCAGCAGTTCCCCTACCCTAAGCTCCTACGAGCAGTACTTC.

This clonotype was seen many times. V usage is TRBV7-6 and J usage is TRBJ1-1; a possible D gene is TRBD1 (6 bases). The CDR3 length is 20 residues. The V gene's germline CDR1 is SGHVS and CDR2 FNYEAQ. V was clipped by 1 base and J by 1 base, with 25 bases between them. The DNA for the CDR3 is TGTGCCAGCAGCTTAGGGCAGGGGCGTCCCTCACAAACGAAGAACACTGAAGCTTTCTTT. Translated, it gives CASSLGQGRPSQTKNTEAFF.

The chain uses TRBV6-1 and TRBJ1-5; D is possibly TRBD1 (6 bases). The CDR3 has 13 residues. Germline CDR1 MNHNS, CDR2 SASEGT. V was shortened by 4 bases and J by 4 bases, with 8 bases between the two germline ends. The DNA for the CDR3 is TGTGCCAGCAGTGTACAGGGAAATCAGCCCCAGCATTTT. Translation: CASSVQGNQPQHF.

V and J are TRBV29-1 and TRBJ1-2, with a tentative D call TRBD1 (5 bases). The CDR3 is 12 residues long. Germline V gene lookup returns CDR1 SQVTM and CDR2 ANQGSEA. V was cut by 7 bases and J by 7 bases, with 16 bases left in between. The CDR3 DNA sequence: TGCAGCGCCGAGACAGATCTCTCTGGCTACACCTTC. Translation gives CSAETDLSGYTF.

There are a few counts of this clonotype. This chain uses TRBV10-2 with TRBJ1-6; perhaps TRBD1 as D (5 bases). The CDR3 spans 16 residues. CDR1 is WSHSY and CDR2 is SAAADI in the germline V gene. The V gene lost 2 bases and the J gene lost 6 bases, with 14 bases spanning the gap. The chain's CDR3 is CASSEGEGLANSPLHF. CDR3 bases: TGCGCCAGCAGTGAGGGGGAGGGGCTGGCTAATTCACCCCTCCACTTT.

This clonotype has at least ten counts. The chain is built from TRBV7-2 and TRBJ2-7; D gene ambiguous. V gave up 1 base and J gave up 4 bases, with 2 bases separating them. Looked up from germline, CDR1 is SGHTA and CDR2 is FQGNSA. The CDR3 is 11 residues long. CDR3 sequence reads: CASSLDYEQYF. The CDR3 coding sequence is TGTGCCAGCAGCTTAGATTACGAGCAGTACTTC.